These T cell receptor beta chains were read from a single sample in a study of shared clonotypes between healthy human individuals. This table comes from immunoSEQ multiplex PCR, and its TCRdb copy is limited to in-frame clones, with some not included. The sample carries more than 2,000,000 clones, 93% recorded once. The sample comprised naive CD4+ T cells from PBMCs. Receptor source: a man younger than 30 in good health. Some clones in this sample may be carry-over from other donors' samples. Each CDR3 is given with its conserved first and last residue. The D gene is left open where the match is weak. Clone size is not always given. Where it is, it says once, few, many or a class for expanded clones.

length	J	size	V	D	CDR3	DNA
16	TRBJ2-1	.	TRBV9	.	CASSPRGEAAYNEQFF	TGTGCCAGCAGCCCAAGAGGCGAGGCTGCCTACAATGAGCAGTTCTTC
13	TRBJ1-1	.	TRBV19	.	CASSEGVTTEAFF	TGTGCCAGTAGTGAGGGTGTTACCACTGAAGCTTTCTTT
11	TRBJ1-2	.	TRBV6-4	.	CASSDSYGYTF	TGTGCCAGCAGTGACAGCTATGGCTACACCTTC
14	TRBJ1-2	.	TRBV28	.	CASSLATGNYGYTF	TGTGCCAGCAGTTTGGCTACAGGGAACTATGGCTACACCTTC
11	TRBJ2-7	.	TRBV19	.	CATAGHYEQYF	TGTGCCACCGCGGGACACTACGAGCAGTACTTC
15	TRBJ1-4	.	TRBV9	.	CASSVSRGVGEKLFF	TGTGCCAGCAGCGTATCAAGGGGGGTTGGCGAAAAACTGTTTTTT
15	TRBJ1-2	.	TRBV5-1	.	CASSLGSSGAGGYTF	TGCGCCAGCAGCTTGGGTTCTTCAGGGGCTGGTGGCTACACCTTC
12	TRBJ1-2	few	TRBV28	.	CASSSTNYGYTF	TGTGCCAGCAGTTCAACTAACTATGGCTACACCTTC
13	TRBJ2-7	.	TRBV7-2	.	CASSLDRGVEQYF	TGTGCCAGCAGCTTAGATCGAGGGGTCGAGCAGTACTTC
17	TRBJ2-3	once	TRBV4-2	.	CASSQDDQAFSTDTQYF	TGTGCCAGCAGCCAAGATGACCAGGCCTTTAGCACAGATACGCAGTATTTT
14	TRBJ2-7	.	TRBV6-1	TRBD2	CASSSGTSTYEQYF	TGTGCCAGCAGCTCCGGGACTAGTACCTACGAGCAGTACTTC
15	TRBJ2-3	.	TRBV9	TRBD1	CASSVRGDREDTQYF	TGTGCCAGCAGCGTAAGGGGGGACAGGGAAGATACGCAGTATTTT
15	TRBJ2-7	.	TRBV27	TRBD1	CASSHGTAKSYEQYF	TGTGCCAGCAGTCATGGGACAGCGAAGTCCTACGAGCAGTACTTC
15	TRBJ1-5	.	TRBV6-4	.	CASSRDAVSNQPQHF	TGTGCCAGCAGCCGCGATGCCGTTAGCAATCAGCCCCAGCATTTT
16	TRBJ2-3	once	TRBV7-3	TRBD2	CASSPVGGSFTDTQYF	TGTGCCAGCAGCCCGGTCGGGGGGTCTTTTACAGATACGCAGTATTTT
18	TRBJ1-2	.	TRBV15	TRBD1	CATASGTALSPPIYGYTF	TGTGCCACAGCCTCCGGGACAGCACTCTCTCCCCCCATCTATGGCTACACCTTC
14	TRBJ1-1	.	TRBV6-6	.	CASSFEGMNTEAFF	TGTGCCAGCAGTTTTGAGGGGATGAACACTGAAGCTTTCTTT
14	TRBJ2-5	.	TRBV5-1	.	CASSFLGPQETQYF	TGCGCCAGCAGCTTTTTAGGCCCGCAAGAGACCCAGTACTTC
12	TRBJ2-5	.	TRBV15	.	CATSMSQETQYF	TGTGCCACCAGCATGTCGCAAGAGACCCAGTACTTC
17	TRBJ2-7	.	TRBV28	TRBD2	CASREASGSDLSYEQYF	TGTGCCAGCAGAGAAGCGAGCGGGAGCGACCTTTCCTACGAGCAGTACTTC
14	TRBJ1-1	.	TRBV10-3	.	CAISETGTNTEAFF	TGTGCCATCAGTGAGACCGGGACCAACACTGAAGCTTTCTTT
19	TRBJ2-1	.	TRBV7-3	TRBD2	CASSSTSGQSVSSYNEQFF	TGTGCCAGCAGCTCCACTAGCGGTCAGTCCGTGAGCTCCTACAATGAGCAGTTCTTC
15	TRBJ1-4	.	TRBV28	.	CASTSSSDSNEKLFF	TGTGCCAGCACCTCTTCCTCGGACAGTAATGAAAAACTGTTTTTT
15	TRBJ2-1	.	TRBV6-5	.	CASSRQGGYYNEQFF	TGTGCCAGCAGTAGGCAGGGGGGGTACTACAATGAGCAGTTCTTC
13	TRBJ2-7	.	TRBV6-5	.	CASSRTANYEQYF	TGTGCCAGCAGCCGGACAGCCAACTACGAGCAGTACTTC
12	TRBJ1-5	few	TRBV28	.	CASSLVRQPQHF	TGTGCCAGCAGTTTAGTTCGTCAGCCCCAGCATTTT
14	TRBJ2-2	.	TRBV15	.	CATARVLGGGELFF	TGTGCCACCGCTCGGGTTCTGGGAGGCGGGGAGCTGTTTTTT
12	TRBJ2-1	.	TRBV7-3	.	CASSLGRNEQFF	TGTGCCAGCAGCTTGGGGCGGAATGAGCAGTTCTTC
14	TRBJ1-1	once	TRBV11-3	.	CASSARGPNTEAFF	TGTGCCAGCAGCGCCAGGGGACCGAACACTGAAGCTTTCTTT
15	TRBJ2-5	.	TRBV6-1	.	CASSEGIAVQETQYF	TGTGCCAGCAGTGAAGGCATAGCGGTCCAAGAGACCCAGTACTTC
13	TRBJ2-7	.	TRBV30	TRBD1	CAWAGQGAYEQYF	TGTGCCTGGGCGGGACAGGGGGCCTACGAGCAGTACTTC
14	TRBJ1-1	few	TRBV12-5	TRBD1	CASGFHRGITEAFF	TGTGCTAGTGGTTTCCACAGGGGAATTACTGAAGCTTTCTTT
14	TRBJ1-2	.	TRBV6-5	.	CASKKTPVLGGYTF	TGTGCCAGCAAGAAGACACCTGTACTAGGTGGCTACACCTTC
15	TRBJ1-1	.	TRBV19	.	CASSIGRGAHTEAFF	TGTGCCAGTAGTATAGGTAGGGGGGCCCACACTGAAGCTTTCTTT
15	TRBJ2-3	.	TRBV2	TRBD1	CASSKDRGPTDTQYF	TGTGCCAGCAGTAAGGACAGGGGGCCCACAGATACGCAGTATTTT
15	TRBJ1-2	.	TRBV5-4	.	CASSPAAGPNYGYTF	TGTGCCAGCAGCCCGGCGGCAGGGCCTAACTATGGCTACACCTTC
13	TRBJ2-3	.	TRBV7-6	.	CASSLALGGTQYF	TGTGCCAGCAGCTTAGCGCTAGGTGGTACGCAGTATTTT
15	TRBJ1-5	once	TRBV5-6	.	CASSLGTVINQPQHF	TGTGCCAGCAGCTTAGGGACCGTTATAAATCAGCCCCAGCATTTT
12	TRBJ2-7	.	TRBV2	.	CASNRVMYEQYF	TGTGCCAGCAATCGGGTCATGTACGAGCAGTACTTC
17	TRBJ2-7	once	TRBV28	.	CASSYIRANPDLYEQYF	TGTGCCAGCAGCTACATCCGGGCCAACCCCGACCTCTACGAGCAGTACTTC